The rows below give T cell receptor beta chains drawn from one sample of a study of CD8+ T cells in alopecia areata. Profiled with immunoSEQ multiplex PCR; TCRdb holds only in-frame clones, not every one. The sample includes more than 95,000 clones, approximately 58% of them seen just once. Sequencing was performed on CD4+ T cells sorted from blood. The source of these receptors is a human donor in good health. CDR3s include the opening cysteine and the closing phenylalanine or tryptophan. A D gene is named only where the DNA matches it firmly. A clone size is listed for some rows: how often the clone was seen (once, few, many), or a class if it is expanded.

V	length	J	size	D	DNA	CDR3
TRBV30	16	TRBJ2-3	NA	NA	TGTGCCTGGACCACCCGAGGGGGATTTAGCACAGATACGCAGTATTTT	CAWTTRGGFSTDTQYF
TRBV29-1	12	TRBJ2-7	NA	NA	TGCAGCGCTCGGGGCAGCTCCTACGAGCAGTACTTC	CSARGSSYEQYF
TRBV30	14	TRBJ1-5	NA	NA	TGTGCCTGGAGTGTATTTTCTAGCAATCAGCCCCAGCATTTT	CAWSVFSSNQPQHF
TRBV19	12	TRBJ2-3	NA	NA	TGTGCCAGCCGGGGTGTGACAGATACGCAGTATTTT	CASRGVTDTQYF
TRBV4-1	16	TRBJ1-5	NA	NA	TGCGCCAGCAGCCAAGGAATATTGGGTGGCGGTCAGCCCCAGCATTTT	CASSQGILGGGQPQHF
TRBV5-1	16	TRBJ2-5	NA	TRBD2	TGCGCCAGCAGCTTGGAACCTGCGGGGGGGCAAGAGACCCAGTACTTC	CASSLEPAGGQETQYF
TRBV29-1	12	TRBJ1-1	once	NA	TGCAGCGTTGAGGTGGACTTGCGAGTAGCTTTCTTT	CSVEVDLRVAFF
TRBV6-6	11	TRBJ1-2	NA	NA	TGTGCCAGCCGGGACGGTCTTGGCTACACCTTC	CASRDGLGYTF
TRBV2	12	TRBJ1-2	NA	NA	TGTGCCAGCAGTGAAAACAGGGTTGGCTACACCTTC	CASSENRVGYTF
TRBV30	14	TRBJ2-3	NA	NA	TGTGCCTGGAGAACGGACAAAAGCACAGATACGCAGTATTTT	CAWRTDKSTDTQYF
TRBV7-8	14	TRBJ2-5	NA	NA	TGTGCCAGCAGCTCGTGGACAGTACAAGAGACCCAGTACTTC	CASSSWTVQETQYF
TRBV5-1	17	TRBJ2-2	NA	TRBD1	TGCGCCAGCAGCTTGGCCCTTTTCGACAGGGGGACCGGGGAGCTGTTTTTT	CASSLALFDRGTGELFF
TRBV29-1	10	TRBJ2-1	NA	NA	TGCAGCGTTGAAGATCCAGGTCTGTTCTTC	CSVEDPGLFF
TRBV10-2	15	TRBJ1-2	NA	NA	TGCGCCAGCAGTGTCACTGGGGGGGCTAACTATGGCTACACCTTC	CASSVTGGANYGYTF
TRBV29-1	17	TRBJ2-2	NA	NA	TGCAGCGTTGAAGATCGAAGTTGGCAGGGTACGACCGGGGAGCTGTTTTTT	CSVEDRSWQGTTGELFF
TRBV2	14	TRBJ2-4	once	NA	TGTGCCAGCAGGGAGACGGTAGCCAAAAACATTCAGTACTTC	CASRETVAKNIQYF
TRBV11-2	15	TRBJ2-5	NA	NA	TGTGCCAGCAGCCCCCCGACTAGGCCACAAGAGACCCAGTACTTC	CASSPPTRPQETQYF
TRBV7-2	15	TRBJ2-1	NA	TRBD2	TGTGCCAGCAGCTTAGTCTGGGGGGGTTGGAATGAGCAGTTCTTC	CASSLVWGGWNEQFF
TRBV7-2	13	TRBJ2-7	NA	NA	TGTGCCAGCAGCTTGGCCGCGACCTACGAGCAGTACTTC	CASSLAATYEQYF
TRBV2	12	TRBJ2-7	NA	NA	TGTGCCAGCAGTTCTGACTCCTACGAGCAGTACTTC	CASSSDSYEQYF
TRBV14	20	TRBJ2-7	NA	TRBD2	TGTGCCAGCAGCCAAGATAATCAGGTAGCGGGGGCTCTCAGCTCCTACGAGCAGTACTTC	CASSQDNQVAGALSSYEQYF
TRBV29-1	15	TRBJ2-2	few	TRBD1	TGCAGCGCTGTGACAGGGCTCTCGAACACCGGGGAGCTGTTTTTT	CSAVTGLSNTGELFF
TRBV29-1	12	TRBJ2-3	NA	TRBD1	TGCAGCGTTGACAGGGGGCAGGGTACGCAGTATTTT	CSVDRGQGTQYF
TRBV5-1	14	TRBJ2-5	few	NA	TGCGCCAGCAGCCTAAGCGGGCATCAAGAGACCCAGTACTTC	CASSLSGHQETQYF
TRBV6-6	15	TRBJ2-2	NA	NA	TGTGCCAGCAGTTTGTGGGGGATTAACACCGGGGAGCTGTTTTTT	CASSLWGINTGELFF
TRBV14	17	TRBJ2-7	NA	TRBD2	TGTGCCAGCAGCCGTTCCTCTAGCGGGGGGGCTTTCCCCGAGCAGTACTTC	CASSRSSSGGAFPEQYF
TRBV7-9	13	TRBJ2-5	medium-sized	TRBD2	TGTGCCAGCAGCCCCTCGGGGGGAGAGACCCAGTACTTC	CASSPSGGETQYF
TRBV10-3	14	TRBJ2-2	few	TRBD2	TGTGCCATCAGTGTTGGCGGGGGTACCGGGGAGCTGTTTTTT	CAISVGGGTGELFF
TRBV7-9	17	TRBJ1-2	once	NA	TGTGCCAGCAGCGTAGGGCCCCAAGGGGCTTCGAACTATGGCTACACCTTC	CASSVGPQGASNYGYTF
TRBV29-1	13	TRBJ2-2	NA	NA	TGCAGCGTTGATAGGGGGAACACCGGGGAGCTGTTTTTT	CSVDRGNTGELFF
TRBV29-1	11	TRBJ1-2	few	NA	TGCAGCGCGCGCCATAACTATGGCTACACCTTC	CSARHNYGYTF
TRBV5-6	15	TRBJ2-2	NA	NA	TGTGCCAGCAGCCTACTGCGGGCGAACACCGGGGAGCTGTTTTTT	CASSLLRANTGELFF
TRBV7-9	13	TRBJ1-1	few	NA	TGTGCCAGCAGCTTAGATGAGAACACTGAAGCTTTCTTT	CASSLDENTEAFF
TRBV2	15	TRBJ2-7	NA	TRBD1	TGTGCCAGCAGGATTTCCGGGACAGGAGGCTACGAGCAGTACTTC	CASRISGTGGYEQYF
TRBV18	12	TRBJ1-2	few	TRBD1	TGTGCCAGCTCACGAGACAGGGACGGCTACACCTTC	CASSRDRDGYTF
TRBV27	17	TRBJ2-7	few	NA	TGTGCCAGCAGTCCCCCCCTCCGGGTCCGGGGGTCCTACGAGCAGTACTTC	CASSPPLRVRGSYEQYF